These 17 T cell receptor beta chains were all obtained from the same sample, sequenced in a study of cytomegalovirus exposure and HLA in healthy donors (TCRdb year 2017). The library was built by means of the immunoSEQ multiplex PCR assay. The multiplex PCR relied on a mix of 60 forward primers for TCR Vbeta segments and 13 reverse primers for TCR Jbeta segments. TCRdb retrieved this table from immuneACCESS and kept in-frame rearrangements only. Not all clones are present; in checked studies, unresolved V genes account for under half, and no reason is known for the remainder. The sample data list approximately 160,000 clones, and around 68% of these were observed just once. Of the sample, around 3% falls within the top ten clones. Sequenced sample: PBMCs. These TCRs come from a woman between 40 and 55 years old in good health and CMV-seropositive.

In its sample, this clone was seen a few times. The chain recombines TRBV18 with TRBJ2-6; no clear D. Germline CDR1 reads KGHSH; CDR2 reads LQKENI. The CDR3 extends over 17 amino acids. V was shortened by 2 bases and J by 0 bases, with 11 bases between the two germline ends. The CDR3 loop is CASSPSGPTSGANVLTF. The CDR3 DNA is TGTGCCAGCTCACCATCAGGCCCTACCTCTGGGGCCAACGTCCTGACTTTC.

The gene calls are TRBV7-2 and TRBJ2-1; D is perhaps TRBD2 (5 bases). Between the trimmed V and J ends, which lost 8 bases and 13 bases, there was a span of 24 bases. The CDR3 extends over 14 amino acids. CDR1 SGHTA and CDR2 FQGNSA come from the germline V gene. In DNA form, the CDR3 reads TGTGCCAGCGACCGGGAAAGGGTCAGCCTACATCAGTTCTTC. The encoded protein is CASDRERVSLHQFF.

This chain uses TRBV4-2 with TRBJ1-4; 8 bases match TRBD1. Germline trimming cut 2 bases from V and 8 bases from J; bases unmatched to any gene: 7. Looked up from germline, CDR1 is LGHNA and CDR2 is YNFKEQ. This CDR3 spans 15 amino acids. The CDR3 region is CASSQPPDREEKLFF. CDR3 bases: TGTGCCAGCAGCCAACCCCCGGACAGGGAGGAAAAACTGTTTTTT.

V is TRBV4-1 and J is TRBJ2-5; 9 positions agree with TRBD1. The CDR3 is 16 amino acids. V trimming: 4 bases; J trimming: 2 bases; junction bases outside the gene matches: 8. Germline assignment: CDR1 MGHRA and CDR2 YSYEKL. In DNA, the CDR3 is TGCGCCAGCAGCCCAAGGGGACAGGGTCCACAAGAGACCCAGTACTTC. This sequence encodes CASSPRGQGPQETQYF.

The chain combines TRBV18 with TRBJ2-2; TRBD1 is a possible D gene (5 bases). The CDR3 is 16 amino acids. V shed 1 base and J shed 0 bases, with 9 bases lying between them. Germline V CDR1 and CDR2: KGHSH, LQKENI. The CDR3 sequence is CASSPRDSANTGELFF. The CDR3 region has the DNA TGTGCCAGCTCACCACGTGACAGCGCGAACACCGGGGAGCTGTTTTTT. The full variable domain, with the rest looked up from reference TRBV18 and TRBJ2-2, is NAGVMQNPRHLVRRRGQEARLRCSPMKGHSHVYWYRQLPEEGLKFMVYLQKENIIDESGMPKERFSAEFPKEGPSILRIQQVVRGDSAAYFCASSPRDSANTGELFFGEGSRLTVL.

The genes are TRBV10-3 and TRBJ1-3, with D perhaps TRBD1 (6 bases). This CDR3 has 14 amino acids. Germline-derived CDR1 and CDR2 are ENHRY and SYGVKD. Trimming shortened V by 10 bases and J by 4 bases, and 17 bases separated the two germline ends. This CDR3 reads CATTPPGQGNTIYF. Written as DNA, the CDR3 is TGTGCCACCACCCCCCCGGGACAAGGAAACACCATATATTTT.

This clone was recorded once. The rearrangement links TRBV11-2 to TRBJ1-1; D may be TRBD1 (5 bases). Germline V gene data show CDR1 as SGHAT and CDR2 as FQNNGV. V lost 5 bases and J 1 base, leaving 11 bases between the germline ends. The CDR3 loop spans 14 amino acids. CDR3 coding DNA: TGTGCCAGCAGCCGAGGGGACTCGAACACTGAAGCTTTCTTT. Translated, it gives CASSRGDSNTEAFF.

There are many counts of this clone. The genes are TRBV5-4 and TRBJ1-1; D is unresolved. Trimming left V 2 bases short and J 1 base short, with 3 bases between. The CDR3 is 12 residues long. The germline V gene has CDR1 SGHNT and CDR2 YYREEE (reference sequence). The DNA for the CDR3 is TGTGCCAGCAGCTTTAGGAACACTGAAGCTTTCTTT. This codes for CASSFRNTEAFF.

Only a few counts were recorded for this clone. Compared with germline, one end of the junction differs, possibly owing to a read error. The rearrangement joins TRBV18 to TRBJ1-2; 7 bases fit TRBD1. The CDR3 loop spans 15 amino acids. Germline CDR1 is KGHSH and CDR2 is LQKENI. Written as DNA, the CDR3 is TGTGCCAGCTCACCCCGGGCAGGGGGAGACTATGGCTACCCCTTC. Amino acid sequence: CASSPRAGGDYGYPF.

The V gene is TRBV5-1, the J gene TRBJ2-6; 7 bases match TRBD2. The trim removed 2 bases at V and 3 bases at J, leaving 11 bases unmatched. Per germline, CDR1 SGHRS and CDR2 YFSETQ. The CDR3 consists of 18 residues. In DNA, the CDR3 is TGCGCCAGCAGCTTCCGGGGAGGGCAGGTTTTTGGGGCCAACGTCCTGACTTTC. Its translation is CASSFRGGQVFGANVLTF.

The rearrangement links TRBV7-3 to TRBJ1-5, with D perhaps matching TRBD1 (5 bases). Germline CDR1 SGHTA, CDR2 FQGTGA. This CDR3 spans 13 amino acids. In DNA form, the CDR3 reads TGTGCGAATGGTATGGGGGGGAATCAGCCCCAGCATTTT. This sequence encodes CANGMGGNQPQHF.

The chain uses TRBV27 and TRBJ1-2; TRBD1 matches at 7 bases. The length of the CDR3 is 17 residues. J gave up 1 base and V 5 bases, and 13 bases lay outside the gene matches. Germline V gene data show CDR1 as MNHEY and CDR2 as SMNVEV (reference sequence). The CDR3 DNA is TGTGCCAGCAGTATCAGGGGGAGCTACGAGGTTAACTATGGCTACACCTTC. Translated: CASSIRGSYEVNYGYTF.

A note on this clone: A read error may produce the germline difference seen at one junction end. The V gene is TRBV27, the J gene TRBJ1-2; TRBD1 matches at 8 bases. Germline lookup yields CDR1 MNHEY and CDR2 SMNVEV (reference sequence). This CDR3 is 13 amino acids long. The CDR3 DNA sequence: TGTGCCAGCAGTTTCTTGACAGGGGACGGCTACCCCTTC. Translating it yields CASSFLTGDGYPF.

The chain couples TRBV6-1 to TRBJ1-5; the D is unclear. V was trimmed by 6 bases and J by 3 bases, leaving 3 bases between them. The CDR3 spans 11 residues. Germline lookup yields CDR1 MNHNS and CDR2 SASEGT. CDR3 coding DNA: TGTGCCAGCAGCCTCAATCAGCCCCAGCATTTT. Amino acid sequence: CASSLNQPQHF.

The genes are TRBV6-1 and TRBJ1-1, with 10 positions matching TRBD1. J gave up 13 bases and V 2 bases, and 13 bases lay outside the gene matches. Per the germline V gene, CDR1 is MNHNS and CDR2 is SASEGT. CDR3 length: 15 residues. In nucleotides, the CDR3 is TGTGCCAGCAGTGAAACCGGGACAGGGGTTCCTTCCGGTTTCTTT. Its protein is CASSETGTGVPSGFF.

This chain connects TRBV10-3 to TRBJ2-2; 11 bases are a match to TRBD2. Germline V gene lookup returns CDR1 ENHRY and CDR2 SYGVKD. J lost 5 bases, V lost 5 bases, and 4 bases had no gene match. The length of the CDR3 is 15 residues. CDR3 bases: TGTGCCATCAGTACTAGCGGGAGCGGGACCGGGGAGCTGTTTTTT. Translation: CAISTSGSGTGELFF.

This chain links TRBV25-1 with TRBJ1-1, with D maybe TRBD1 (5 bases). The CDR3 runs to 14 residues. Germline lookup yields CDR1 MGHDK and CDR2 SYGVNS. The V end lost 2 bases, the J end lost 4 bases, and 11 bases lay between the germline ends. This chain's CDR3 is CASSEQGSSTEAFF. The DNA for the CDR3 is TGTGCCAGCAGTGAACAGGGTAGCAGCACTGAAGCTTTCTTT.